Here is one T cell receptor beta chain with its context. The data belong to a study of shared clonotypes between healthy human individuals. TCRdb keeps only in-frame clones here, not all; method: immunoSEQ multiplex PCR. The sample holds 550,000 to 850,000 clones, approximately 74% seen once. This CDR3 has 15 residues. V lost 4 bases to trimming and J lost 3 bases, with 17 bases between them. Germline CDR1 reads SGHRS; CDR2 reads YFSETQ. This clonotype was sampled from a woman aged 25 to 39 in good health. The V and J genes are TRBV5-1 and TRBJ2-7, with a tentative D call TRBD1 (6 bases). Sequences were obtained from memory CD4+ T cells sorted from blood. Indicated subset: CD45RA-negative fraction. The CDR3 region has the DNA TGCGCCAGCAGCCCACAGACAGGAACCTACTACGAGCAGTACTTC. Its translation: CASSPQTGTYYEQYF.